These 5 T cell receptor beta chains were sequenced from one sample in a study of coeliac disease. The table came from immunoSEQ multiplex PCR; TCRdb's copy has only in-frame clones and leaves some out. The sample records approximately 9,100 clones, more than 55% being singletons. Sequenced: intraepithelial lymphocytes from the gut. The origin of the receptors is a woman in her fifties or sixties with celiac disease.

The sample holds a few counts of this clone. J is TRBJ2-5 and V is TRBV5-6; weak D call: TRBD1 (6 bases). CDR1 is SGHDT, CDR2 YYEEEE, per germline. The CDR3 covers 14 residues. The germline V and J ends were trimmed by 4 bases and 4 bases, with 14 bases remaining between them. CDR3 loop: CASSDRLWVETQYF. In DNA, the CDR3 is TGTGCCAGCAGCGACAGGCTGTGGGTAGAGACCCAGTACTTC.

V and J are TRBV4-1 and TRBJ1-5; no clear D gene. V was trimmed by 1 base and J by 1 base, leaving 8 bases between them. Germline CDR1 reads MGHRA; CDR2 reads YSYEKL. The CDR3 has 15 residues. CDR3 residues: CASSQVIASNQPQHF. The CDR3 DNA is TGCGCCAGCAGCCAAGTAATAGCGAGCAATCAGCCCCAGCATTTT.

The genes are TRBV30 and TRBJ2-3, with 7 bases matching TRBD1. The V gene end was trimmed by 0 bases and the J gene end by 0 bases; junction bases not matched to a gene: 9. This CDR3 region has 17 residues. Germline CDR1 reads GTSNPN; CDR2 reads SVGIG (reference sequence). The CDR3 protein is CAWSVPRQGWSTDTQYF. The CDR3 DNA reads as TGTGCCTGGAGTGTACCCCGACAGGGCTGGAGCACAGATACGCAGTATTTT.

V is TRBV28 and J is TRBJ2-5; TRBD2 might be the D (6 bases). V lost 4 bases to trimming and J lost 5 bases, with 11 bases between them. CDR1 and CDR2 (germline): MDHEN, SYDVKM. The CDR3 has 13 residues. CDR3 sequence reads: CASSSGTDETQYF. In DNA, the CDR3 is TGTGCCAGCAGTTCCGGGACTGACGAGACCCAGTACTTC.

In this sample, this clone turned up a few times. The J gene is TRBJ2-1, the V gene TRBV27, with 9 positions matching TRBD1. The CDR3 is 16 residues long. Trimming at V came to 2 bases and at J to 10 bases, leaving 12 bases not matched to a gene. The germline V gene has CDR1 MNHEY and CDR2 SMNVEV (reference sequence). As DNA, the CDR3 is TGTGCCAGCAGTTTAGCCGGACAGGGGTGGGGGGGGGAGCAGTTCTTC. This translates into CASSLAGQGWGGEQFF.